This paragraph reports one T cell receptor beta chain. This clonotype was seen more than once but under ten times. It lacks a known antigen. No much larger clone exists at a distance of one base, and base qualities are not known. These data originate in a study of response to subunit inactivated influenza vaccine (dated 2018 in TCRdb). Turning to the overall study: Deep quantitative T cell receptor repertoire profiling was used in the study to track responses to a trivalent subunit inactivated influenza vaccine. Broad study findings and their caveats: The authors proposed that each seasonal influenza vaccination may bring in only a limited number of new T cells.

The CDR3 measures 14 amino acids from cysteine to phenylalanine. Only the CDR3 part of the read is kept: 42 bases, read in frame from the first base. From the germline V gene, CDR1 is MDHEN and CDR2 is SYDVKM. From V the trimming removes 4 bases and from J it removes 5 bases, while the gene matches leave 6 bases of the junction unaccounted for. Library creation used RT-PCR. Sequencer: Illumina HiSeq 2500. TCRdb's own reprocessing of the public reads used fastp at Q25 and MiXCR and kept productive beta chains. A single entry per CDR3 protein holds the most common genes and DNA from its merged rows. A total of about 650,000 distinct CDR3 sequences appear in this sample, about a sixth of them only once. The top ten constitute under 14% of the sample.

The TCR was taken from a man aged 50-59 years who received an inactivated influenza vaccine. Donor details come from another sample of the same person, matched by shared clones. This specimen was PBMCs from blood, taken approximately 12 days after vaccination. Here the chain combines TRBV28 and TRBJ2-5; 8 of the junction bases match TRBD1. The nucleotide sequence is given as TGTGCCAGCAGTTCAGACAGGGGTGCGGAGACCCAGTACTTC. This encodes CASSSDRGAETQYF.